This T cell receptor beta chain was documented in a study of T cells after posttransplantation cyclophosphamide (dated by TCRdb to about 2016). Study-level background: The study tracked T cell repertoire reconstitution by TRB sequencing after myeloablative bone marrow transplantation using posttransplantation cyclophosphamide as GVHD prophylaxis. Antigen receptor sequencing was done on samples from 35 PTCy-treated patients and from 15 to 20 related bone marrow donors of those patients. Blood from every one of the 30 to 40 PTCy patients who had 1-year posttransplant specimens underwent TRB sequencing. Public TRB sequences were queried against a database of over 3,600 sequences associated with responses to pathogens, tumor antigens, self-antigens and alloantigens. In 3 patients, TRB sequencing was also performed on up to roughly 3 more blood samples taken 2 to 5.2 years after transplant, and in several patients, pretransplant blood was also TRB-sequenced. Because TRA and TRB clonality correlated tightly in roughly ten samples, later TCR analyses were limited to TRB.

Genomic DNA was used for TRB sequencing, which was performed with the immunoSEQ assay at survey resolution or with the hsTCRB kit. The paper's processing steps were these. The immunoSEQ software handled initial read processing, and the LymphoSeq R package was used for repertoire analyses. Clonality was computed as 1 minus normalized Shannon entropy; Gini coefficient was also calculated for each TRB dataset. To infer phenotypes in unsorted samples, TRB sequences from sorted subsets of the recipient or donor were mapped onto the unsorted samples of the same recipient. TCRdb's version of the immuneACCESS table is confined to in-frame rearrangements and falls short of the full clone set. An unresolved V gene accounts for under half of the shortfall where checked; the remainder is of unknown origin. Clonal size and the V and J genes are those of that table, whereas D and trimming came from the DNA. In this sample the table shows some 20,000 clones, around 90% of which occur a single time. 5.5% to 7.5% of the sample belongs to the ten largest clones.

Taken from cysteine to phenylalanine, the CDR3 has 15 residues. Kept here is only the CDR3 DNA, which spans 45 bases and is read in frame from base 1. As encoded in the germline V gene (reference sequence), CDR1 is WNHNN while CDR2 is SYGVQD. Here V drops 2 bases and J drops 6 bases, and the junction holds 4 bases not matched to any gene. Overall results and qualifications from the work: The TRB repertoires of T cells infiltrating skin or GI tract showed only limited overlap with the TRB repertoires of T cells in blood. Across the 45 or so patients, TRB clonality was highly associated with recipient CMV seropositivity and CMV reactivation, and diversity with PTCy was similar to that in the CNI/methotrexate controls. At 1-2 months, donor-recipient similarity was low but rose over the first year, and the later blood repertoires were often dominated by donor CD8+ memory clones.

This specimen's treatment or condition label, per the study, means: high-dose cyclophosphamide on days +3 and +4 as single-agent GVHD prophylaxis. Busulfan and fludarabine conditioning, a related or unrelated marrow graft, and cyclophosphamide on days +3 and +4 were given to PTCy patients. The PTCy-treated patients were drawn from a prospective, multi-institutional clinical trial. Peripheral blood and bone marrow mononuclear cells were isolated by Ficoll-Hypaque density centrifugation and cryopreserved. Of note for this clone: Its binding antigen is unknown. Per-base qualities were not stored, and no clone one base away is much larger.

The sequencing used PBMCs, collected after allogeneic stem cell transplant with posttransplant cyclophosphamide. The sequence joins TRBV10-1 to TRBJ2-1; 10 junctional bases match TRBD2. The clonotype originates from a female patient in her forties who received an allogeneic stem cell transplant from a related donor, was CMV-positive, and had no GVHD. After transplantation, some T cells may belong to the graft donor instead of the recipient. The CDR3 region: CASSEASGSINEQFF. The DNA sequence is given as TGCGCCAGCAGTGAGGCTAGCGGGAGCATCAATGAGCAGTTCTTC.